This T cell receptor (beta chain) was found in a study of T cells in Graves' hyperthyroidism and ophthalmopathy. The table lists this clonotype with many counts. Each diagnosis drew on symptoms, thyroxine, TRAb, thyroid ultrasound and orbital computed tomography findings. Germline V gene data show CDR1 as SQVTM and CDR2 as ANQGSEA. V lost 5 bases to trimming and J lost 2 bases; unmatched junction nucleotides: 8. This CDR3 contains 15 residues. RNA transcripts gave rise to amplified TCR beta CDR3 regions. The primer set for the first-round RT-PCR of the TCR CDR3 was HTBI. TCRdb ran MiXCR on the multiplex PCR reads and lists one entry per CDR3 protein. Of around 520,000 distinct CDR3 sequences detected, 13% to 15% appear once; the ten largest clones hold around 14%.

The sample taken for sequencing was blood. The sequence derives from a middle-aged woman with Graves' hyperthyroidism. This rearrangement joins TRBV29-1 to TRBJ2-5; 10 bases align to TRBD2. The DNA of the CDR3 is TGCAGCGTTATGTTTTCTAGCGGGAGTCAAGAGACCCAGTACTTC. Encoded protein: CSVMFSSGSQETQYF.